The present T cell receptor (beta chain) was sequenced within a study of graft-versus-host responses after intestinal transplantation. About the study: Multivisceral, liver-intestinal, or isolated intestinal transplants were performed in recipients. Anti-thymocyte globulin was used for induction in all recipients, who then took tacrolimus and steroids for approximately 3 years.

The assay was immunoSEQ multiplex PCR, and TCRdb's table has in-frame clones only and misses some. The data contain approximately 85,000 clones, more than 85% of them seen just once; the ten biggest clones take up 7.6%. A note on this clone: Its cognate antigen is unknown.

V was pared by 0 bases and J by 6 bases, with 3 bases of the junction left unmatched. CDR1 and CDR2 from the germline V gene are SNHLY and FYNNEI. The CDR3 has 14 amino acids. Overall study findings and caveats: Within allografts, high graft-versus-host to host-versus-graft clonal ratios were seen among patients with graft-donor T cell macrochimerism. Marrow from the recipient contained GvH clones, some of which had appeared first in ileum or blood.

The V gene is TRBV2, the J gene TRBJ1-2; 8 bases match TRBD1. Material: unstimulated CD8+ T cells sorted from spleen or lymph node cells, obtained before transplant. The clonotype comes from a human donor who was the organ donor for an intestinal transplant. The CDR3 spells CASSEAQGADGYTF. Written as DNA, the CDR3 is TGTGCCAGCAGTGAAGCGCAGGGGGCGGATGGCTACACCTTC.